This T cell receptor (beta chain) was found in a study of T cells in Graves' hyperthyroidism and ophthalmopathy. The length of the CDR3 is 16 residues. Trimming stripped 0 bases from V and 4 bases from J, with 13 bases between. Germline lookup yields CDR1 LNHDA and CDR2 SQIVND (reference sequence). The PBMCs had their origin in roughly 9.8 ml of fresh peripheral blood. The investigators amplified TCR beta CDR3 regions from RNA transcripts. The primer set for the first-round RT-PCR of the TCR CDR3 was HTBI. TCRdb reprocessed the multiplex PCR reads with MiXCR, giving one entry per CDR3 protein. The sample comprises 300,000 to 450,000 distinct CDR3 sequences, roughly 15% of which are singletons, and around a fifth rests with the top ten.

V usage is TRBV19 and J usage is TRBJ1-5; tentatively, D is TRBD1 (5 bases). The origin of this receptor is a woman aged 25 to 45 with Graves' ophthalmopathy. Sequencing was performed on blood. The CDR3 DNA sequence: TGTGCCAGTAGTATAGAGGTGGGCAGGGAAAATCAGCCCCAGCATTTT. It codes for CASSIEVGRENQPQHF.